This T cell receptor (beta chain) was sequenced for a study of T cells in Graves' hyperthyroidism and ophthalmopathy. Study results and caveats: Progression to ophthalmopathy was predicted a median of 6.5 months early.

Germline trimming cut 0 bases from V and 2 bases from J; bases unmatched to any gene: 8. The CDR3 totals 16 residues. CDR1 and CDR2 (germline): DFQATT, SNEGSKA (reference sequence). This clonotype was picked up a small number of times. As yet, its antigen is unknown. Clinical symptoms, serum thyroxine and TRAb, thyroid ultrasound and orbital computed tomography together formed the diagnostic basis. Regions amplified from RNA transcripts were the TCR beta CDR3 regions. TCR CDR3 underwent first-round RT-PCR with the HTBI primer set. TCRdb re-called the multiplex PCR reads through MiXCR, storing one row per CDR3 protein. Of about 520,000 distinct CDR3 sequences in the sample, around 22% are singletons; the top ten hold 11%.

The source is a woman in her twenties or thirties with Graves' ophthalmopathy. Specimen: blood. The gene calls are TRBV20-1 and TRBJ1-2; 8 bases agree with TRBD1. The CDR3 spells CSARDQGQGPNYGYTF. CDR3 bases: TGCAGTGCTAGAGATCAAGGACAGGGCCCGAACTATGGCTACACCTTC.